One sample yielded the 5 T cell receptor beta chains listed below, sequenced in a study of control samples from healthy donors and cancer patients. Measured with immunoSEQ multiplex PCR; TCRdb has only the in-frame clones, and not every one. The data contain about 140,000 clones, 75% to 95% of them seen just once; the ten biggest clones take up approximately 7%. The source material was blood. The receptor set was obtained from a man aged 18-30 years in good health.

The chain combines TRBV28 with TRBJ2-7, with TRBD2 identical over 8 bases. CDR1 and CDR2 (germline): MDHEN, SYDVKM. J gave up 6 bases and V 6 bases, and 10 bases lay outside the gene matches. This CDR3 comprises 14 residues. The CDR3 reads CASSWRGVGGEQYF. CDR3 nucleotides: TGTGCCAGCAGCTGGCGGGGGGTAGGAGGCGAGCAGTACTTC.

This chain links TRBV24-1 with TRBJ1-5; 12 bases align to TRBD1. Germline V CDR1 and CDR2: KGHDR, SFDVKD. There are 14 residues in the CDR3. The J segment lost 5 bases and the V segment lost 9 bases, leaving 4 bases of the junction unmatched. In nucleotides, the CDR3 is TGTGCCACCGGGGACAGGGGGCTTGATCAGCCCCAGCATTTT. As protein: CATGDRGLDQPQHF.

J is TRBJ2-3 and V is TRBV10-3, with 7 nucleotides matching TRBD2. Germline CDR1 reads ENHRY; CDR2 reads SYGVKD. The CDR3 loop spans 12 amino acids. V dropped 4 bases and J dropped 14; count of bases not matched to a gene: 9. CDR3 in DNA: TGTGCCATCAGTGGGGAGGGTGTCTACGCGTATTTT. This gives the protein CAISGEGVYAYF.

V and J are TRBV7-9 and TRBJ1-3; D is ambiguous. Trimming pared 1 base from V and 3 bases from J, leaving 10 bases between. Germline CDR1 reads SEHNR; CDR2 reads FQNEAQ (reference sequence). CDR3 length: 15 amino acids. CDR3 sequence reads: CASSLVGGGGNTIYF. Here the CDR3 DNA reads TGTGCCAGCAGCTTAGTAGGCGGAGGTGGAAACACCATATATTTT.

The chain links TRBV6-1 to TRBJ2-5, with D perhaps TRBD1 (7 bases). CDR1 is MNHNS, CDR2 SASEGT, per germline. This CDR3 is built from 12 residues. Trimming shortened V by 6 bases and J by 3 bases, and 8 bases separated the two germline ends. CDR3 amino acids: CASSRGEETQYF. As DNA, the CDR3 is TGTGCCAGCAGCAGGGGGGAAGAGACCCAGTACTTC.